This is a list of T cell receptor beta chains from one sample in a study of Ad26.COV2.S vaccination and SARS-CoV-2 variants. Generated by immunoSEQ multiplex PCR, the TCRdb table keeps only in-frame clones and is missing some. The data show under 250,000 clones, 87% seen once. Sequenced here: peripheral blood, sampled in a trial of Ad26.COV2.S vaccine versus placebo. These receptor sequences come from a person between 18 and 60 years old who received the Ad26.COV2.S COVID-19 vaccine or a placebo. Each CDR3 is given with its conserved first and last residue. A D gene is named only where the DNA matches it firmly. Only some rows state a clone size, as once, few, many or a class for expanded clones.

V: TRBV2; J: TRBJ2-2; D: .; size: .; DNA: TGTGCCAGCAGTGGTCCTGACAGGCCAAGGGACACCGGGGAGCTGTTTTTT; CDR3: CASSGPDRPRDTGELFF
V: TRBV18; J: TRBJ2-2; D: TRBD2; size: .; DNA: TGTGCCAGCTCACGAGGGAGGGGTACATACACCGGGGAGCTGTTTTTT; CDR3: CASSRGRGTYTGELFF
V: TRBV11-2; J: TRBJ2-1; D: .; size: .; DNA: TGTGCCAGCAGCTCCCAGGGGGGACTAGTCTACAATGAGCAGTTCTTC; CDR3: CASSSQGGLVYNEQFF
V: TRBV7-3; J: TRBJ2-1; D: .; size: .; DNA: TGTGCCAGCAGCTTAGGCAGGTCGAATGAGCAGTTCTTC; CDR3: CASSLGRSNEQFF
V: TRBV19; J: TRBJ2-2; D: .; size: .; DNA: TGTGCCAGTAGGCGGGACCCTCCCGGGGAGCTGTTTTTT; CDR3: CASRRDPPGELFF
V: TRBV30; J: TRBJ2-5; D: TRBD2; size: .; DNA: TGTGCCTGGAGTGGAAGCGGGGGAGAGACCCAGTACTTC; CDR3: CAWSGSGGETQYF
V: TRBV12-3/TRBV12-4; J: TRBJ2-5; D: .; size: .; DNA: TGTGCCAGCAGTTTAAACAGGGAAGAGACCCAGTACTTC; CDR3: CASSLNREETQYF
V: TRBV11-3; J: TRBJ2-3; D: .; size: .; DNA: TGTGCCAGCAGCAGATCCGGGACCAGCACAGATACGCAGTATTTT; CDR3: CASSRSGTSTDTQYF
V: TRBV14; J: TRBJ2-1; D: TRBD1; size: .; DNA: TGTGCCAGCTCCAAAGTATCAGGGACAGCATACAATGAGCAGTTCTTC; CDR3: CASSKVSGTAYNEQFF
V: TRBV12-3/TRBV12-4; J: TRBJ1-5; D: .; size: .; DNA: TGTGCCAGCAGTCCACAACTCCGGCAGCCCCAGCATTTT; CDR3: CASSPQLRQPQHF
V: TRBV7-2; J: TRBJ1-5; D: TRBD1; size: .; DNA: TGTGCCAGCAGCATGGCCGGGACAGGGAGGGGGCAGCCCCAGCATTTT; CDR3: CASSMAGTGRGQPQHF
V: TRBV4-1; J: TRBJ2-1; D: .; size: .; DNA: TGCGCCAGCAAACAAACTCCCACTGCCTACAATGAGCAGTTCTTC; CDR3: CASKQTPTAYNEQFF
V: TRBV11-2; J: TRBJ2-7; D: .; size: .; DNA: TGTGCCAGCAGCCTGACAGGGACTGTCTCCGAGCAGTACTTC; CDR3: CASSLTGTVSEQYF
V: TRBV4-1; J: TRBJ2-7; D: .; size: .; DNA: TGCGCCAGCAGCCATCTGACTGGGGGGACCCACTACGAGCAGTACTTC; CDR3: CASSHLTGGTHYEQYF
V: TRBV19; J: TRBJ1-2; D: .; size: .; DNA: TGTGCCAGTAGTAAGACACGGGCGTGGGCCGCCTATGGCTACACCTTC; CDR3: CASSKTRAWAAYGYTF
V: TRBV19; J: TRBJ2-1; D: TRBD2; size: .; DNA: TGTGCCAGTAGTGCAAGCCTAGCGGGAGCCTCCTACAATGAGCAGTTCTTC; CDR3: CASSASLAGASYNEQFF
V: TRBV2; J: TRBJ2-5; D: .; size: .; DNA: TGTGCCAGCAAGCTCCCGGAGGAGGAGACCCAGTACTTC; CDR3: CASKLPEEETQYF
V: TRBV7-2; J: TRBJ1-3; D: .; size: few; DNA: TGTGCCAGCAGCGCCGGTGGGCTCCAAGGAGGAAACACCATATATTTT; CDR3: CASSAGGLQGGNTIYF
V: TRBV19; J: TRBJ1-5; D: TRBD1; size: .; DNA: TGTGCCAGTAGTATAGATGACGGCAGGGGGTATAGCAATCAGCCCCAGCATTTT; CDR3: CASSIDDGRGYSNQPQHF
V: TRBV18; J: TRBJ2-1; D: TRBD2; size: .; DNA: TGTGCCAGCTCACCAGGACTAGCGGCCGCCTACAATGAGCAGTTCTTC; CDR3: CASSPGLAAAYNEQFF
V: TRBV6-2/TRBV6-3; J: TRBJ2-1; D: TRBD1; size: few; DNA: TGTGCCAGCAGTTACACCGGGACAGGGAGTAATGAGCAGTTCTTC; CDR3: CASSYTGTGSNEQFF
V: TRBV9; J: TRBJ2-1; D: .; size: .; DNA: TGTGCCAGCAGCGTAGAGAAGGCCAGAAACAATGAGCAGTTCTTC; CDR3: CASSVEKARNNEQFF
V: TRBV2; J: TRBJ2-3; D: TRBD1; size: .; DNA: TGTGCCAGCAGCCTCGAGGGAGGACAGGGCGTAGATACGCAGTATTTT; CDR3: CASSLEGGQGVDTQYF
V: TRBV10-3; J: TRBJ2-7; D: .; size: .; DNA: TGTGCCATCAGTGGGAAAGGGGGGGGCTACGAGCAGTACTTC; CDR3: CAISGKGGGYEQYF
V: TRBV19; J: TRBJ2-5; D: TRBD1; size: once; DNA: TGTGCCAGTAGCCGACAGGGAAGGGAGACCCAGTACTTC; CDR3: CASSRQGRETQYF
V: TRBV4-2; J: TRBJ2-2; D: TRBD2; size: .; DNA: TGTGCCAGCAGCCAAGAGTTCGGGGGGGCGGCCGGGGAGCTGTTTTTT; CDR3: CASSQEFGGAAGELFF
V: TRBV12-3/TRBV12-4; J: TRBJ2-7; D: TRBD1; size: .; DNA: TGTGCCAGCAGTTTGGGACAGCCCTACGAGCAGTACTTC; CDR3: CASSLGQPYEQYF
V: TRBV6-4; J: TRBJ2-3; D: .; size: .; DNA: TGTGCCAGCAGCGACTCGGGCGCCACGCAACTAGATACGCAGTATTTT; CDR3: CASSDSGATQLDTQYF
V: TRBV5-1; J: TRBJ2-7; D: .; size: .; DNA: TGCGCCAGCAGCTTGGCGACGGGGGTTCTATCGTACGAGCAGTACTTC; CDR3: CASSLATGVLSYEQYF